This T cell receptor (beta chain) was identified during a study of blood T cell repertoires in COVID-19. Overall study context: Nucleic acid was either cDNA or gDNA, and it came from T cells, B-cell-depleted T cells, or PBMCs.

This CDR3 comprises 12 residues. V was trimmed by 4 bases and J by 3 bases, leaving 6 bases between them. Germline lookup yields CDR1 LGHDT and CDR2 YNNKEL (reference sequence). In the original analysis: Reference gene primer amplification gave estimated nucleated cell counts. Clones were sequenced by immunoSEQ multiplex PCR, and TCRdb holds only the in-frame ones, with some missing. The DNA was the basis for D and trimming; V, J and clone size are from that table. The table shows approximately 78,000 clones, with approximately 82% occurring only once. The chain is built from TRBV3-1 (or the pseudogene TRBV3-2) and TRBJ1-1; D unresolved. The receptor was isolated from a woman at least 80 years old with acute or convalescent COVID-19. The sequencing sample was made of peripheral blood. This CDR3 reads CASSPGDTEAFF. In DNA form, the CDR3 reads TGTGCCAGCAGCCCCGGGGACACTGAAGCTTTCTTT.